The 21 T cell receptor beta chains in this list originate from one sample, sequenced in a study of cytomegalovirus exposure and HLA in healthy donors. Sequenced by immunoSEQ multiplex PCR; TCRdb stores in-frame clones only, minus some. The data contain over 100,000 clones, approximately 88% of them seen just once; the ten biggest clones take up about 6.3%. The sequenced material came from PBMCs. The source is a woman aged 18-35 years in good health and CMV-seropositive.

The gene calls are TRBV18 and TRBJ2-3, with 14 bases aligning to TRBD2. J gave up 3 bases and V 6 bases, and 14 bases lay outside the gene matches. This CDR3 spans 19 amino acids. Germline lookup yields CDR1 KGHSH and CDR2 LQKENI. The CDR3 loop reads CASSRGTSGGWSRTDTQYF. As DNA, the CDR3 is TGTGCCAGCTCCCGCGGGACTAGCGGGGGCTGGAGTCGTACAGATACGCAGTATTTT.

This clone was seen a single time. The junction does not match germline at one end; this may be a read error. The rearrangement uses TRBV6-1 and TRBJ2-7, with D hard to call. Per germline, CDR1 MNHNS and CDR2 SASEGT. The CDR3 is made up of 13 amino acids. The CDR3 loop is CASMVSIVHERYF. CDR3 DNA: TGTGCCAGCATGGTTAGCATCGTCCACGAGCGGTACTTC.

The V call is TRBV5-6, the J call TRBJ1-4; D gene ambiguous. V was shortened by 3 bases and J by 6 bases, with 3 bases between the two germline ends. This CDR3 is 11 amino acids long. The germline CDR1 and CDR2 sequences are SGHDT and YYEEEE. CDR3 amino acids: CASSSDEKLFF. CDR3 nucleotides: TGTGCCAGCAGCTCAGATGAAAAACTGTTTTTT.

The chain has TRBV2 and TRBJ2-1; 13 bases align to TRBD2. V trimming: 4 bases; J trimming: 5 bases; junction bases outside the gene matches: 8. This CDR3 spans 17 amino acids. CDR1 and CDR2 (germline): SNHLY, FYNNEI. CDR3 nucleotides: TGTGCCAGCAGTGGAGGACTAGCGGGGGCTTGGGACAATGAGCAGTTCTTC. Amino acid sequence: CASSGGLAGAWDNEQFF. The entire variable domain, with the rest obtained from reference TRBV2 and TRBJ2-1, is as follows: EPEVTQTPSHQVTQMGQEVILRCVPISNHLYFYWYRQILGQKVEFLVSFYNNEISEKSEIFDDQFSVERPDGSNFTLKIRSTKLEDSAMYFCASSGGLAGAWDNEQFFGPGTRLTVL.

The CDR3 is CASSLTGAGRTDTQYF. The CDR3 DNA is TGTGCCAGCAGCTTAACCGGGGCGGGGCGCACAGATACGCAGTATTTT. The V and J genes are TRBV7-3 and TRBJ2-3, with D tentatively TRBD2 (6 bases). The V and J ends lost 0 bases and 1 base respectively, with 11 bases between them. The CDR3 has 16 residues. Germline values: CDR1 SGHTA, CDR2 FQGTGA.

The chain recombines TRBV7-8 with TRBJ2-5; 9 nucleotides agree with TRBD1. The CDR3 is 15 amino acids. Germline lookup yields CDR1 SGHVS and CDR2 FQNEAQ. The junction had 5 bases not matched to a gene; V was cut back by 3 bases and J by 3 bases. CDR3 sequence (DNA): TGTGCCAGCAGCTTGATTCGGACAGGGGAAGAGACCCAGTACTTC. As protein: CASSLIRTGEETQYF.

In its sample, this clone was seen once. This sequence joins TRBV10-3 and TRBJ2-3; 9 nucleotides match TRBD2. This CDR3 contains 22 residues. The V segment lost 0 bases and the J segment 0 bases; nucleotides outside the gene matches: 19. CDR1 ENHRY and CDR2 SYGVKD come from the germline V gene. CDR3 sequence reads: CAISESTAGGLTTPSSTDTQYF. The CDR3 region has the DNA TGTGCCATCAGTGAGTCGACAGCGGGAGGCCTAACCACCCCTTCTAGCACAGATACGCAGTATTTT.

The V gene is TRBV11-3, the J gene TRBJ2-1; TRBD1 matches at 11 bases. V was pared by 4 bases and J by 4 bases, with 3 bases of the junction left unmatched. The CDR3 length is 15 residues. Germline lookup yields CDR1 SGHNT and CDR2 YENEEA. The CDR3 loop is CASSWGQGVYNEQFF. The DNA of the CDR3 is TGTGCCAGCAGCTGGGGACAGGGGGTTTACAATGAGCAGTTCTTC.

The genes are TRBV27 and TRBJ2-3, with TRBD1 as a possible D gene (5 bases). Deletions cut 7 bases from V and 2 bases from J, with 10 bases between. The length of the CDR3 is 13 residues. Per the germline V gene, CDR1 is MNHEY and CDR2 is SMNVEV (reference sequence). Written as DNA, the CDR3 is TGTGCCAGCAAACAGGACCTCACAGATACGCAGTATTTT. It is translated as CASKQDLTDTQYF.

V usage is TRBV9 and J usage is TRBJ2-5; 7 nucleotides line up with TRBD2. Trimming removed 6 bases from V and 5 bases from J; junction bases left unmatched: 7. The CDR3 loop spans 13 amino acids. Germline V gene data show CDR1 as SGDLS and CDR2 as YYNGEE. As DNA, the CDR3 is TGTGCCAGCAATCGGGGGGTCGGGGAGACCCAGTACTTC. This gives the protein CASNRGVGETQYF.

The chain is built from TRBV27 and TRBJ1-2; D ambiguous. The V end was cut by 2 bases, the J end by 8 bases, with 18 bases between. Germline CDR1 is MNHEY and CDR2 is SMNVEV (reference sequence). The length of the CDR3 is 15 residues. CDR3 DNA sequence: TGTGCCAGCAGTTTACGCGTCTCTGAACTGGGCGGCTACACCTTC. This codes for CASSLRVSELGGYTF.

The chain couples TRBV6-5 to TRBJ2-1; perhaps TRBD1 as D (5 bases). This CDR3 contains 14 residues. Looked up from germline, CDR1 is MNHEY and CDR2 is SVGAGI. Trimming left V 6 bases short and J 7 bases short, with 16 bases between. Here the CDR3 reads CASSHRTTKNEQFF. The CDR3 DNA follows: TGTGCCAGCAGCCACAGGACGACAAAGAATGAGCAGTTCTTC.

On this clone itself: One end of the junction is discordant with germline, which a read error may explain. The chain is built from TRBV20-1 and TRBJ1-2, with D unresolved. The CDR3 runs 9 residues. Germline-derived CDR1 and CDR2 are DFQATT and SNEGSKA (reference sequence). The DNA of the CDR3 is TGCAGTGCAACGGGGTCGGAGACTTTC. Translating it yields CSATGSETF.

The rearrangement uses TRBV7-9 and TRBJ2-1; D is possibly TRBD2 (5 bases). CDR3 length equals 14 residues. V was cut by 5 bases and J by 8 bases, with 16 bases left in between. Germline V gives CDR1 SEHNR, CDR2 FQNEAQ (reference sequence). The CDR3 nucleotides are TGTGCCAGCAGCCCGATCCTTACTAGATATGAGCAGTTCTTC. Its translation is CASSPILTRYEQFF.

The gene calls are TRBV6-1 and TRBJ1-1; D is uncertain. The V gene's germline CDR1 is MNHNS and CDR2 SASEGT. V was trimmed by 1 base and J by 1 base, leaving 7 bases between them. CDR3 length equals 14 residues. Here the CDR3 DNA reads TGTGCCAGCAGTGAAGGGGCCCAGAACACTGAAGCTTTCTTT. Translation gives CASSEGAQNTEAFF.

The chain combines TRBV7-8 with TRBJ2-2; no definite D call. There are 11 residues in the CDR3. Germline assignment: CDR1 SGHVS and CDR2 FQNEAQ. Trimming pared 11 bases from V and 7 bases from J, leaving 11 bases between. This chain's CDR3 is CAYIRSGELFF. For the CDR3, the DNA is TGTGCCTATATCCGTAGCGGGGAGCTGTTTTTT.

The V call is TRBV30, the J call TRBJ2-7, with TRBD1 as a possible D gene (6 bases). Germline CDR1 GTSNPN, CDR2 SVGIG (reference sequence). The V end was cut by 1 base, the J end by 2 bases, with 12 bases between. The CDR3 runs 14 residues. The DNA for the CDR3 is TGTGCCTGGAGTGAGGAAAACAGGGCCTACGAGCAGTACTTC. Its protein product is CAWSEENRAYEQYF.

The chain has TRBV5-1 and TRBJ1-2; 12 positions agree with TRBD1. This CDR3 has 17 amino acids. The junction had 11 bases not matched to a gene; V was cut back by 0 bases and J by 8 bases. Germline CDR1 is SGHRS and CDR2 is YFSETQ. CDR3 sequence reads: CASSLANGPGTGGGYTF. The CDR3 region has the DNA TGCGCCAGCAGCTTGGCGAATGGTCCCGGGACAGGGGGCGGCTACACCTTC.

The genes are TRBV27 and TRBJ1-1; 7 bases agree with TRBD1. Germline V CDR1 and CDR2: MNHEY, SMNVEV (reference sequence). The length of the CDR3 is 15 residues. After removal of 5 bases from V and 1 base from J, the junction contained 7 bases not matched to a gene. This chain's CDR3 is CASSNLGGWNTEAFF. The CDR3 DNA sequence: TGTGCCAGCAGTAACCTAGGGGGCTGGAACACTGAAGCTTTCTTT.

As DNA, the CDR3 is TGTGCCAGCAGTTATCCAGAGCGGAGTCAGCCCCAGCATTTT. Its protein is CASSYPERSQPQHF. The V call is TRBV6-6, the J call TRBJ1-5; D not resolved. The germline V gene has CDR1 MNHNY and CDR2 SVGAGI (reference sequence). The CDR3 totals 14 residues. Trimming stripped 3 bases from V and 6 bases from J, with 12 bases between.

V usage is TRBV6-1 and J usage is TRBJ1-5; D is ambiguous. The CDR3 length is 17 residues. Looked up from germline, CDR1 is MNHNS and CDR2 is SASEGT. The V end was cut by 4 bases, the J end by 2 bases, with 18 bases between. CDR3 region: CASSALPRNAGNQPQHF. CDR3 nucleotides: TGTGCCAGCAGTGCCCTGCCCCGAAACGCGGGCAATCAGCCCCAGCATTTT.